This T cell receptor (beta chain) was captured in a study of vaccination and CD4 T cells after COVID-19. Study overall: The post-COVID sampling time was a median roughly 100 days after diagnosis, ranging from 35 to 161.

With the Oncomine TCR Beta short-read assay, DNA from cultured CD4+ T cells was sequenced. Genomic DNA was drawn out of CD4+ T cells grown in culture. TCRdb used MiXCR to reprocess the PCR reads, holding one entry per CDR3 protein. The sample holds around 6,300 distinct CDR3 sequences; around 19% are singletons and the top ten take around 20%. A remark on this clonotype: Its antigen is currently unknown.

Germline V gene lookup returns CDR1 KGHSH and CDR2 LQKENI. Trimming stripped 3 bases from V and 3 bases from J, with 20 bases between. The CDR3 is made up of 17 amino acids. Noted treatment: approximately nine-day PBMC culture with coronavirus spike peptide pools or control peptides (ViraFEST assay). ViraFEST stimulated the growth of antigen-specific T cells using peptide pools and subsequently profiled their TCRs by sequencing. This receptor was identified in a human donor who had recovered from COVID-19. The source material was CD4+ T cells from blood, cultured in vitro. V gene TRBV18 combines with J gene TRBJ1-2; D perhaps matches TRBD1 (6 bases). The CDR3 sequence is CASSPDIVGADDYGYTF. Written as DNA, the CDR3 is TGTGCCAGCTCACCCGATATCGTGGGGGCGGACGACTATGGCTACACCTTC.